Only one count was recorded for the clone carrying this T cell receptor beta chain. Its antigen is still unknown. Germline V gene data show CDR1 as SGHAT and CDR2 as FQDESV (reference sequence). The CDR3 has 13 residues. The ends lost 10 bases at V and 3 bases at J; junction bases unmatched: 5. Libraries were prepared by immunoSEQ multiplex PCR; TCRdb keeps only in-frame clonotypes and omits some of them. The sample has over 100,000 clones, roughly 90% seen once. The data derive from a study of T cell responses to AZD1222 COVID-19 vaccine. General study results and limits: Vaccine-related CD4 TCRs covered spike, predominating at 160-218 and 743-854. The peak T cell response came first, and repertoires were sampled only after it.

Sample: peripheral blood, taken 28 days after the second AZD1222 dose. The source is an adult who received the AZD1222 COVID-19 vaccine. The chain employs TRBV11-1 and TRBJ2-7, with 11 bases identical to TRBD2. The CDR3: CATGLAANYEQYF. The CDR3, as DNA: TGTGCCACGGGACTAGCGGCAAACTACGAGCAGTACTTC.